The 10 T cell receptor beta chains below were found in one sample sequenced in a study of cytomegalovirus exposure and HLA in healthy donors. The primer mix had 60 Vbeta and 13 Jbeta primers. Some clones are missing from TCRdb's copy, which holds only in-frame ones; the method was immunoSEQ multiplex PCR. Recorded for this sample: tens of thousands of clones. Sequenced material: PBMCs. These receptors were collected from a young man in good health and CMV-seronegative.

This rearrangement joins TRBV18 to TRBJ2-5; D gene uncertain. The V end was cut by 0 bases, the J end by 4 bases, with 9 bases between. This CDR3 is 14 amino acids long. The germline gives CDR1 KGHSH, CDR2 LQKENI. In DNA, the CDR3 is TGTGCCAGCTCACCACCGACGACACGAGAGACCCAGTACTTC. Translated, it gives CASSPPTTRETQYF.

The chain joins TRBV6-6 to TRBJ1-5; D not certain. The germline CDR1 and CDR2 sequences are MNHNY and SVGAGI (reference sequence). The CDR3 runs to 16 residues. V was pared by 6 bases and J by 6 bases, with 21 bases between. CDR3 sequence reads: CASSSRSGDIRQPQHF. The CDR3 DNA sequence: TGTGCCAGCAGCTCACGGTCCGGGGATATACGTCAGCCCCAGCATTTT.

For the CDR3, the DNA is TGTGCCAGCAGCCTTTACAGGGGACTGAACACTGAAGCTTTCTTT. It translates to CASSLYRGLNTEAFF. This chain uses TRBV7-9 with TRBJ1-1; the match to TRBD1 covers 7 bases. V lost 5 bases and J lost 0; bases outside the gene matches: 6. The CDR3 spans 15 residues. Germline values: CDR1 SEHNR, CDR2 FQNEAQ (reference sequence).

The CDR3 spells CASSPVRRGFSGELFF. CDR3 nucleotides: TGTGCCAGCTCACCAGTCCGTCGGGGGTTCTCCGGGGAGCTGTTTTTT. V usage is TRBV18 and J usage is TRBJ2-2, with D tentatively TRBD2 (6 bases). Germline-derived CDR1 and CDR2 are KGHSH and LQKENI. The CDR3 totals 16 residues. Trimming stripped 2 bases from V and 6 bases from J, with 16 bases between. Complete variable domain (other parts from reference TRBV18 and TRBJ2-2): NAGVMQNPRHLVRRRGQEARLRCSPMKGHSHVYWYRQLPEEGLKFMVYLQKENIIDESGMPKERFSAEFPKEGPSILRIQQVVRGDSAAYFCASSPVRRGFSGELFFGEGSRLTVL.

The chain couples TRBV18 to TRBJ1-5; TRBD1 might be the D (6 bases). Germline CDR1 reads KGHSH; CDR2 reads LQKENI. Trimming shortened V by 2 bases and J by 3 bases, and 11 bases separated the two germline ends. CDR3 length: 15 residues. The CDR3: CASSPYGDTNQPQHF. CDR3 nucleotide sequence: TGTGCCAGCTCACCATACGGGGACACCAATCAGCCCCAGCATTTT.

The V gene is TRBV19, the J gene TRBJ2-2; D not certain. Germline CDR1 is LNHDA and CDR2 is SQIVND (reference sequence). Trimming left V 2 bases short and J 6 bases short, with 7 bases between. CDR3 size: 13 residues. CDR3: CASSIIRAGELFF. CDR3 nucleotide sequence: TGTGCCAGTAGTATAATCCGGGCCGGGGAGCTGTTTTTT.

The CDR3 bases are TGCGCCAGCAGCCAAGATCACGCGACAGTATACTCCTACGAGCAGTACTTC. Its protein product is CASSQDHATVYSYEQYF. The chain employs TRBV4-1 and TRBJ2-7; tentatively, D is TRBD1 (5 bases). Trimming took 0 bases from V and 0 from J, leaving 15 bases between them. The CDR3 spans 17 residues. Germline CDR1 is MGHRA and CDR2 is YSYEKL.

The chain employs TRBV6-1 and TRBJ2-2; D ambiguous. V was shortened by 2 bases and J by 7 bases, with 8 bases between the two germline ends. This CDR3 is 13 amino acids long. CDR1 and CDR2 from the germline V gene are MNHNS and SASEGT. This CDR3 reads CASSERVLGELFF. CDR3 bases: TGTGCCAGCAGTGAACGCGTGCTCGGGGAGCTGTTTTTT.

The CDR3 sequence: CSVCRLTGASEAFF. CDR3 sequence (DNA): TGCAGCGTTTGCCGACTGACAGGGGCGTCGGAAGCTTTCTTT. V and J are TRBV29-1 and TRBJ1-1; 8 positions match TRBD1. The CDR3 runs 14 residues. Trimming cost V 5 bases and J 8 bases; bases outside gene matches: 13. Germline-derived CDR1 and CDR2 are SQVTM and ANQGSEA.

The rearrangement joins TRBV7-8 to TRBJ2-7; the match to TRBD2 covers 8 bases. In germline, CDR1 is SGHVS, CDR2 FQNEAQ. After removal of 7 bases from V and 2 bases from J, the junction contained 13 bases not matched to a gene. This CDR3 has 16 residues. The CDR3 loop reads CASTKSGGVHAYEQYF. In DNA, the CDR3 is TGTGCCAGCACTAAGTCCGGGGGGGTGCACGCCTACGAGCAGTACTTC.